One and the same sample provided the 9 T cell receptor beta chains below, sequenced in a study of blood T cell repertoires in COVID-19. TCRdb keeps only in-frame clones here, not all; method: immunoSEQ multiplex PCR. This table holds 250,000 or so clones, around four fifths found once. The sequenced sample was peripheral blood. The receptors were sampled from a man aged 60 to 75 with acute or convalescent COVID-19.

CDR3: CAIFSGTGELFF. The CDR3 bases are TGTGCCATCTTCAGCGGAACCGGGGAGCTGTTTTTT. V usage is TRBV12-3 or TRBV12-4 and J usage is TRBJ2-2; TRBD2 might be the D (5 bases). This CDR3 comprises 12 residues. The germline V and J ends were trimmed by 10 bases and 5 bases, with 11 bases remaining between them.

The gene calls are TRBV10-3 and TRBJ2-5, with D perhaps TRBD2 (6 bases). This CDR3 region has 13 residues. V lost 5 bases, J lost 5 bases, and 12 bases lay in between. Germline V CDR1 and CDR2: ENHRY, SYGVKD. The CDR3 bases are TGTGCCATCAGTTCCGGGAGAAGGGAGACCCAGTACTTC. Translation: CAISSGRRETQYF.

The J gene is TRBJ1-1, the V gene TRBV20-1; no clear D gene. Germline CDR1 and CDR2: DFQATT and SNEGSKA (reference sequence). Trimming shortened V by 6 bases and J by 1 base, and 6 bases separated the two germline ends. CDR3 length: 11 amino acids. Here the CDR3 DNA reads TGCAGTGCCCTAGAGAACACTGAAGCTTTCTTT. Translation: CSALENTEAFF.

V and J are TRBV10-3 and TRBJ1-5; D gene ambiguous. This CDR3 comprises 12 residues. Trimming took off 8 bases at V and 3 bases at J, with 8 bases between the two ends. The germline V gene has CDR1 ENHRY and CDR2 SYGVKD. CDR3 nucleotides: TGTGCCATCGGAGAGACCAATCAGCCCCAGCATTTT. The encoded protein is CAIGETNQPQHF.

This clone was found a few times. The chain links TRBV7-8 to TRBJ1-5; D perhaps matches TRBD1 (5 bases). Trimming left V 1 base short and J 6 bases short, with 10 bases between. This CDR3 is 14 amino acids long. Per germline, CDR1 SGHVS and CDR2 FQNEAQ. The CDR3: CASSLVGEGQPQHF. DNA for the CDR3: TGTGCCAGCAGCTTAGTGGGGGAGGGTCAGCCCCAGCATTTT.

This chain uses TRBV24-1 with TRBJ2-3; TRBD1 agrees at 8 bases. This CDR3 comprises 17 residues. Looked up from germline, CDR1 is KGHDR and CDR2 is SFDVKD. The trim removed 4 bases at V and 4 bases at J, leaving 12 bases unmatched. CDR3 nucleotide sequence: TGTGCCACCAGTGAATCTCCAGGACAGGGTGGCCCAGATACGCAGTATTTT. Amino acids: CATSESPGQGGPDTQYF.

This chain uses TRBV29-1 with TRBJ2-2; TRBD2 aligns across 9 bases. The CDR3 is 18 residues long. CDR1 and CDR2 from the germline V gene are SQVTM and ANQGSEA. Unmatched junction bases numbered 15, after V lost 4 bases and J lost 3 bases. The DNA for the CDR3 is TGCAGCGTTGGGGAAAGTAGCGGGAGTCGAGGTGACACCGGGGAGCTGTTTTTT. The encoded protein is CSVGESSGSRGDTGELFF.

This rearrangement joins TRBV18 to TRBJ2-1; D is perhaps TRBD2 (5 bases). The CDR3 spans 15 residues. Looked up from germline, CDR1 is KGHSH and CDR2 is LQKENI. The V and J ends lost 0 bases and 6 bases respectively, with 12 bases between them. The CDR3 sequence is CASSPPYPRGNEQFF. The CDR3 nucleotides are TGTGCCAGCTCACCACCATATCCCCGGGGCAATGAGCAGTTCTTC. Full variable domain (rest looked up from reference TRBV18 and TRBJ2-1): NAGVMQNPRHLVRRRGQEARLRCSPMKGHSHVYWYRQLPEEGLKFMVYLQKENIIDESGMPKERFSAEFPKEGPSILRIQQVVRGDSAAYFCASSPPYPRGNEQFFGPGTRLTVL.

The chain combines TRBV5-5 with TRBJ1-2; D is possibly TRBD1 (5 bases). Germline-derived CDR1 and CDR2 are SGHKS and YYEKEE (reference sequence). The CDR3 consists of 13 residues. The V end lost 6 bases, the J end lost 3 bases, and 12 bases lay between the germline ends. DNA for the CDR3: TGTGCCAGCACCCCGACAGAACACTATGGCTACACCTTC. This codes for CASTPTEHYGYTF.